What follows are 13 T cell receptor beta chains derived from one specimen sequenced in a study of cytomegalovirus exposure and HLA in healthy donors (dated by TCRdb to about 2017). Library preparation employed the immunoSEQ multiplex PCR assay. For the multiplex PCR, a mixture combining 60 forward primers for TCR Vbeta segments and 13 reverse primers for TCR Jbeta segments was used. This immuneACCESS table, as held by TCRdb, lists in-frame sequences with V and J called but not all clones. Of the missing ones, under half trace to an unresolved V gene in checked studies; the others have no known cause. This sample comprises about 160,000 clones, 80% of them detected only once. The ten top clones hold over 0.95% of the sample. The sample comprised PBMCs. The receptors originated from a woman aged 45-59 years in good health and CMV-seronegative.

The J gene is TRBJ2-7, the V gene TRBV5-1; 7 bases fit TRBD2. The V and J ends lost 5 bases and 3 bases, in that order; junction bases with no gene match: 8. Looked up from germline, CDR1 is SGHRS and CDR2 is YFSETQ. The CDR3 sequence is 14 residues long. CDR3 in DNA: TGCGCCAGCAGGACTCCGGGGGGTTACTACGAGCAGTACTTC. Translation gives CASRTPGGYYEQYF. Using reference TRBV5-1 and TRBJ2-7 for the parts outside the CDR3, the full variable domain is KAGVTQTPRYLIKTRGQQVTLSCSPISGHRSVSWYQQTPGQGLQFLFEYFSETQRNKGNFPGRFSGRQFSNSRSEMNVSTLELGDSALYLCASRTPGGYYEQYFGPGTRLTVT.

This chain connects TRBV5-1 to TRBJ2-5; 7 nucleotides line up with TRBD1. The V gene's germline CDR1 is SGHRS and CDR2 YFSETQ. The CDR3 extends over 13 amino acids. V lost 3 bases and J lost 1; bases outside the gene matches: 0. The CDR3 here is CASSSGGQETQYF. CDR3 DNA: TGCGCCAGCAGCTCAGGGGGCCAAGAGACCCAGTACTTC.

This chain joins TRBV10-3 and TRBJ2-3, with 10 bases matching TRBD2. The length of the CDR3 is 15 residues. V gave up 10 bases and J gave up 0 bases; unmatched junction bases: 7. Germline values: CDR1 ENHRY, CDR2 SYGVKD. In nucleotides, the CDR3 is TGTGCCACCTCCGGACTAGCGGTTAGCACAGATACGCAGTATTTT. Amino acid sequence: CATSGLAVSTDTQYF.

V usage is TRBV5-1 and J usage is TRBJ2-7; D gene ambiguous. The CDR3 is made up of 13 amino acids. Germline lookup yields CDR1 SGHRS and CDR2 YFSETQ. V was pared by 0 bases and J by 2 bases, with 6 bases between. CDR3 nucleotide sequence: TGCGCCAGCAGCTTGGCCCCAACCTACGAGCAGTACTTC. Translation gives CASSLAPTYEQYF.

The J gene is TRBJ1-4, the V gene TRBV4-1, with 11 bases that match TRBD1. Germline V gene data show CDR1 as MGHRA and CDR2 as YSYEKL. Unmatched junction bases numbered 3, after V lost 4 bases and J lost 8 bases. This CDR3 has 14 amino acids. The CDR3 nucleotides are TGCGCCAGCAGCCTCCGGGACAGGGGGGAAAAACTGTTTTTT. As protein: CASSLRDRGEKLFF.

The chain combines TRBV5-5 with TRBJ1-1, with a tentative D call TRBD1 (5 bases). The CDR3 contains 16 residues. V lost 4 bases and J 4 bases, leaving 20 bases between the germline ends. CDR1 and CDR2 (germline): SGHKS, YYEKEE (reference sequence). Here the CDR3 DNA reads TGTGCCAGCAGCCCACCGACGCTGGGGCTGGGCACTGAAGCTTTCTTT. As protein: CASSPPTLGLGTEAFF.

The genes are TRBV10-3 and TRBJ2-7; TRBD1 aligns across 8 bases. The CDR3 has 16 residues. The V gene's germline CDR1 is ENHRY and CDR2 SYGVKD. V lost 6 bases and J lost 7; bases outside the gene matches: 17. The CDR3 is CAISPGAGGPIREQYF. The CDR3 DNA reads TGTGCCATCAGCCCTGGGGCAGGGGGCCCCATAAGAGAGCAGTACTTC.

In its sample, this clone was seen once. The CDR3 DNA reads TGTGCCAGCAGCGAAAGGGGGTGGACGGTGAATGAAAAACTGTTTTTT. Translation: CASSERGWTVNEKLFF. The chain carries TRBV7-8 and TRBJ1-4; D possibly corresponds to TRBD1 (6 bases). The CDR3 is 16 residues long. Germline values: CDR1 SGHVS, CDR2 FQNEAQ. V dropped 5 bases and J dropped 5 bases, with 18 bases sitting between them. The full variable domain, in which reference TRBV7-8 and TRBJ1-4 provide the parts outside the CDR3, is GAGVSQSPRYKVAKRGQDVALRCDPISGHVSLFWYQQALGQGPEFLTYFQNEAQLDKSGLPSDRFFAERPEGSVSTLKIQRTQQEDSAVYLCASSERGWTVNEKLFFGSGTQLSVL.

The table lists this clone with a few counts. The V and J genes are TRBV2 and TRBJ1-6; D perhaps matches TRBD1 (5 bases). The CDR3 consists of 17 residues. The germline V gene encodes CDR1 SNHLY and CDR2 FYNNEI. V gave up 7 bases and J gave up 5 bases, with 21 bases separating them. CDR3 sequence: CASNVVGGIGDNSPLHF. The DNA of the CDR3 is TGTGCCAGCAACGTGGTCGGGGGAATCGGGGATAATTCACCCCTCCACTTT.

Comment on this clone: Within the sample, other DNA sequences also encode this same CDR3. This rearrangement joins TRBV2 to TRBJ2-5; no reliable D call. In germline, CDR1 is SNHLY, CDR2 FYNNEI. CDR3 length equals 11 residues. With 4 bases removed from V and 5 bases from J, the gap between germline ends came to 5 bases. As DNA, the CDR3 is TGTGCCAGCAGTGTCCAGGAGACCCAGTACTTC. This translates into CASSVQETQYF.

The chain carries TRBV5-1 and TRBJ2-3; D is undetermined. Trimming took off 7 bases at V and 0 bases at J, with 12 bases between the two ends. Germline values: CDR1 SGHRS, CDR2 YFSETQ. The CDR3 has 14 residues. The DNA for the CDR3 is TGCGCCAGCTTGAGGATACCCAGCACAGATACGCAGTATTTT. Translation: CASLRIPSTDTQYF.

The CDR3 DNA reads as TGTGCCAGCAGTTACGACATAGGACAGAGTACGCAGTATTTT. Protein product: CASSYDIGQSTQYF. This chain joins TRBV6-5 and TRBJ2-3; D may be TRBD1 (6 bases). The V gene's germline CDR1 is MNHEY and CDR2 SVGAGI. With 2 bases removed from V and 8 bases from J, the gap between germline ends came to 14 bases. The CDR3 totals 14 residues.

This chain joins TRBV4-1 and TRBJ2-4; maybe TRBD2 (5 bases). There are 15 residues in the CDR3. CDR1 MGHRA and CDR2 YSYEKL come from the germline V gene. V shed 2 bases and J shed 0 bases, with 8 bases lying between them. This CDR3 reads CASSQTGLAKNIQYF. The CDR3 nucleotides are TGCGCCAGCAGCCAAACGGGGTTAGCCAAAAACATTCAGTACTTC.